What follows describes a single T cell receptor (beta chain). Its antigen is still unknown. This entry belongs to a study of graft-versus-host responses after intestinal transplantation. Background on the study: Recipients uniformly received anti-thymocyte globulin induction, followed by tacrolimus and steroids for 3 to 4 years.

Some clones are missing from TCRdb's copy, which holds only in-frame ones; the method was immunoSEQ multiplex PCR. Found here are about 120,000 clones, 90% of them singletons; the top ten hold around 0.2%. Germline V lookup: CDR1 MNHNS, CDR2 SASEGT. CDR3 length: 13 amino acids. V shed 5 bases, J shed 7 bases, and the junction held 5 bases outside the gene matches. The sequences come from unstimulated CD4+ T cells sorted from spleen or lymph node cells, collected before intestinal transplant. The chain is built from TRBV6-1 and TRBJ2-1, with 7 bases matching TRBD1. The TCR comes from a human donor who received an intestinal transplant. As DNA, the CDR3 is TGTGCCAGCAGTTCCGACAGGGTAAATGAGCAGTTCTTC. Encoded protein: CASSSDRVNEQFF.